Presented here are 7 T cell receptor beta chains from one specimen sequenced in a study of post-analysis software for immune sequencing data. No antigen is known for these receptors. Built from TCR beta cDNA, the libraries had unique molecular identifiers in them. TCRdb recomputed calls from the PCR reads with MiXCR, one row per CDR3 protein. This sample yields about 770,000 distinct CDR3 sequences, of which approximately 44% are seen a single time; roughly 5.2% belongs to the top ten. Study-wide results and limits: Five TRBV segments, TRBV5-6, TRBV5-1 and TRBV20-1 among them, were found more frequent in patients than controls.

Sequenced sample: blood. The receptors come from a girl under 18 with multiple sclerosis.

This clonotype came up a few times. The chain combines TRBV20-1 with TRBJ2-2, with a possible D match to TRBD2 (6 bases). Looked up from germline, CDR1 is DFQATT and CDR2 is SNEGSKA (reference sequence). This CDR3 contains 16 residues. Trimming shortened V by 6 bases and J by 3 bases, and 20 bases separated the two germline ends. CDR3 coding DNA: TGCAGTGCCCTCCCATGGGGGGAAGGCGACACCGGGGAGCTGTTTTTT. Its protein is CSALPWGEGDTGELFF.

This rearrangement joins TRBV12-3 or TRBV12-4 to TRBJ2-7, with 10 bases aligning to TRBD1. The ends lost 7 bases at V and 3 bases at J; junction bases unmatched: 9. This CDR3 region has 15 residues. CDR3: CASTHGTGDHYEQYV. DNA of the CDR3: TGTGCCAGCACCCACGGGACAGGGGATCACTACGAGCAGTACGTC.

This sequence joins TRBV29-1 and TRBJ2-7; 11 bases align to TRBD2. CDR1 is SQVTM and CDR2 is ANQGSEA in the germline V gene. This CDR3 has 15 amino acids. V lost 3 bases and J lost 0; bases outside the gene matches: 4. This chain's CDR3 is CSVETSGTSSYEQYF. CDR3 bases: TGCAGCGTTGAGACTAGCGGGACGAGCTCCTACGAGCAGTACTTC.

The genes are TRBV7-6 and TRBJ2-5; 11 positions agree with TRBD2. The DNA end lines up better with TRBJ2-7; the J call may be wrong. Looked up from germline, CDR1 is SGHVS and CDR2 is FNYEAQ. The CDR3 sequence is 17 residues long. Written as DNA, the CDR3 is TGTGCCAGCAGCTTCTACCCCCTAGCGGGAGGAAGCTACGAGCAGTACTTC. This gives the protein CASSFYPLAGGSYEQYF.

This clonotype appeared a few times. The V call is TRBV2, the J call TRBJ1-4, with D hard to call. The V gene's germline CDR1 is SNHLY and CDR2 FYNNEI. The CDR3 is made up of 14 amino acids. Trimming removed 7 bases at V and 6 bases at J, with 15 bases between. The CDR3 loop is CASTLLAADEKLFF. CDR3 DNA: TGTGCCAGCACCCTCTTGGCGGCGGATGAAAAACTGTTTTTT.

This clonotype has just one count. Its ends do not fully match the called genes, so a read error is possible. This rearrangement joins TRBV7-8 to TRBJ2-1; D is uncertain. This CDR3 contains 14 residues. Germline V gene data show CDR1 as SGHVS and CDR2 as FQNEAQ. CDR3 in DNA: TGTGCCACCAGCCCCCAGCCCCCGAGTAATGAGCAGTTCTTC. Translation gives CATSPQPPSNEQFF.

The chain uses TRBV6-6 and TRBJ1-1; tentative D call: TRBD1 (5 bases). Germline assignment: CDR1 MNHNY and CDR2 SVGAGI (reference sequence). This CDR3 has 12 amino acids. The V end lost 7 bases, the J end lost 2 bases, and 8 bases lay between the germline ends. CDR3 DNA: TGTGCCAGCACGGGGACTAACACTGAAGCTTTCTTT. Its translation is CASTGTNTEAFF.